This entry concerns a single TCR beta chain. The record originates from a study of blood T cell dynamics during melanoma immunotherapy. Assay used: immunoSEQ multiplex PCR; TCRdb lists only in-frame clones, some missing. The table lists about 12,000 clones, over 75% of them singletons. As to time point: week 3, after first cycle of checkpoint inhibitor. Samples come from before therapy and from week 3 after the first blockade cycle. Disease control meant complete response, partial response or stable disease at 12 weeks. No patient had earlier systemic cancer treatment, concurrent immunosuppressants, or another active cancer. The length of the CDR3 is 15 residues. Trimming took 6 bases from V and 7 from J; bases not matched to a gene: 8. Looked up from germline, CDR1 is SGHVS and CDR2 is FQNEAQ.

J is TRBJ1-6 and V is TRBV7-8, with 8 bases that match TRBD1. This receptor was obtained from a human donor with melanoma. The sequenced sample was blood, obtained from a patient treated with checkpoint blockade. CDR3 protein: CASRANQGANSPLHF. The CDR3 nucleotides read TGTGCCAGCAGAGCGAATCAGGGGGCAAATTCACCCCTCCACTTT.